Shown below are 27 T cell receptor beta chains from a single sample sequenced in a study of cytomegalovirus exposure and HLA in healthy donors. Primers included in the PCR were 60 Vbeta and 13 Jbeta primers. Assay: immunoSEQ multiplex PCR; the TCRdb copy retains only in-frame clones and omits some. The sample includes roughly 99,000 clones, 82% of them seen just once. The sample was PBMCs. The receptors here all came from a man aged 25-45 years in good health and CMV-seropositive.

As regards this clone: The sample has other DNA sequences that encode this CDR3 too. The chain combines TRBV5-1 with TRBJ2-1, with TRBD2 matching 10 bases. V was pared by 3 bases and J by 4 bases, with 1 base of the junction left unmatched. CDR3 length: 14 amino acids. The germline V gene encodes CDR1 SGHRS and CDR2 YFSETQ. This CDR3 is CASSSSGGYNEQFF. DNA for the CDR3: TGCGCCAGCAGCTCTAGCGGGGGTTACAATGAGCAGTTCTTC.

Details on this clone: One junction end disagrees with the germline gene, perhaps due to a read error. The same CDR3 can be traced to other DNA sequences in this sample. This chain's CDR3 is CASSLQAASTDTQYF. The CDR3 DNA is TGCGCCAGCAGCCTCCAGGCTGCTAGCACAGATACGCAGTATTTT. The V call is TRBV7-9, the J call TRBJ2-3; no clear D gene. This CDR3 spans 15 amino acids. The germline gives CDR1 SEHNR, CDR2 FQNEAQ (reference sequence).

This rearrangement joins TRBV11-3 to TRBJ1-6, with 7 bases lining up with TRBD1. The CDR3 length is 16 residues. V was pared by 5 bases and J by 9 bases, with 13 bases of the junction left unmatched. Germline loops: CDR1 SGHNT, CDR2 YENEEA. For the CDR3, the DNA is TGTGCCAGCAGCCACTTGCAGCAGGGGGTCGGTTCACCCCTCCACTTT. Its translation: CASSHLQQGVGSPLHF.

The rearrangement uses TRBV27 and TRBJ1-1; D uncertain. V lost 5 bases, J lost 1 base, and 8 bases lay in between. Looked up from germline, CDR1 is MNHEY and CDR2 is SMNVEV (reference sequence). The CDR3 spans 13 residues. Written as DNA, the CDR3 is TGTGCCAGCAGTCGCGAGGGGAACACTGAAGCTTTCTTT. Its translation is CASSREGNTEAFF.

CDR3 sequence (DNA): TGCGCCAGCAGCCCTCAAATGGGATCGGGGTTTTTTTCCTACGAGCAGTACTTC. Translating gives CASSPQMGSGFFSYEQYF. The V and J genes are TRBV5-1 and TRBJ2-7; D may be TRBD2 (5 bases). Looked up from germline, CDR1 is SGHRS and CDR2 is YFSETQ. Trimming removed 4 bases from V and 1 base from J, with 24 bases in between. This CDR3 is 18 amino acids long.

This chain links TRBV4-1 with TRBJ1-5; D unresolved. Germline CDR1 MGHRA, CDR2 YSYEKL. The CDR3 has 15 amino acids. V was pared by 0 bases and J by 8 bases, with 14 bases between. This chain's CDR3 is CASSQDQAIAEPQHF. CDR3 nucleotide sequence: TGCGCCAGCAGCCAAGATCAGGCCATAGCGGAGCCCCAGCATTTT.

V usage is TRBV4-2 and J usage is TRBJ2-1, with 13 bases identical to TRBD2. The V gene's germline CDR1 is LGHNA and CDR2 YNFKEQ. The CDR3 extends over 17 amino acids. After removal of 1 base from V and 5 bases from J, the junction contained 5 bases not matched to a gene. Here the CDR3 reads CASSQGTSGGADNEQFF. CDR3 sequence (DNA): TGTGCCAGCAGCCAAGGTACTAGCGGGGGGGCCGACAATGAGCAGTTCTTC.

In DNA, the CDR3 is TGTGCCAGCAGTTACGAGGGCTCTGGGGCCAACGTCCTGACTTTC. It is translated as CASSYEGSGANVLTF. This chain uses TRBV6-6 with TRBJ2-6, with D perhaps matching TRBD2 (5 bases). The CDR3 is 15 residues long. V was cut by 2 bases and J by 0 bases, with 5 bases left in between. The germline gives CDR1 MNHNY, CDR2 SVGAGI (reference sequence).

J is TRBJ1-2 and V is TRBV2; maybe TRBD1 (6 bases). CDR3 size: 15 residues. CDR1 SNHLY and CDR2 FYNNEI come from the germline V gene. Trimming took off 5 bases at V and 3 bases at J, with 16 bases between the two ends. CDR3 in amino acids: CASSHGDIFYYGYTF. The CDR3 region has the DNA TGTGCCAGCAGTCACGGGGACATTTTTTACTATGGCTACACCTTC.

The J gene is TRBJ1-5, the V gene TRBV19, with TRBD1 identical over 11 bases. The length of the CDR3 is 14 residues. The germline V gene encodes CDR1 LNHDA and CDR2 SQIVND (reference sequence). V gave up 6 bases and J gave up 7 bases; unmatched junction bases: 5. CDR3 nucleotides: TGTGCCAGTAGCGGGACAGGGGGGAACCAGCCCCAGCATTTT. Its protein product is CASSGTGGNQPQHF. Combining the CDR3 with reference TRBV19 and TRBJ1-5 gives the whole variable domain DGGITQSPKYLFRKEGQNVTLSCEQNLNHDAMYWYRQDPGQGLRLIYYSQIVNDFQKGDIAEGYSVSREKKESFPLTVTSAQKNPTAFYLCASSGTGGNQPQHFGDGTRLSIL.

The chain employs TRBV27 and TRBJ2-1, with D uncertain. CDR3 length: 17 residues. The ends were cut back, 5 bases at V and 2 bases at J, with 19 bases in the middle. The germline V gene has CDR1 MNHEY and CDR2 SMNVEV (reference sequence). The CDR3 loop reads CASSLTNFGQAYNEQFF. DNA for the CDR3: TGTGCCAGCAGTCTTACAAATTTTGGCCAAGCCTACAATGAGCAGTTCTTC.

This clone was observed a few times. V and J are TRBV7-8 and TRBJ2-7, with TRBD2 as a possible D gene (5 bases). V was cut by 1 base and J by 0 bases, with 13 bases left in between. In germline, CDR1 is SGHVS, CDR2 FQNEAQ. The CDR3 covers 16 residues. The chain's CDR3 is CASSLVEGLLSYEQYF. CDR3 sequence (DNA): TGTGCCAGCAGCTTAGTAGAGGGCCTCCTCTCCTACGAGCAGTACTTC.

On this clone: The sample holds other DNA sequences that translate to the same CDR3. This chain connects TRBV11-2 to TRBJ2-4, with a weak D call TRBD1 (6 bases). The CDR3 is made up of 13 amino acids. CDR1 and CDR2 (germline): SGHAT, FQNNGV. With 3 bases removed from V and 5 bases from J, the gap between germline ends came to 8 bases. The CDR3 region has the DNA TGTGCCAGCAGCTTCTCAGGGGAAAACATTCAGTACTTC. Translated, it gives CASSFSGENIQYF.

Only one count was recorded for this clone. The V call is TRBV18, the J call TRBJ2-1; tentative D call: TRBD1 (5 bases). The CDR3 has 14 amino acids. The germline gives CDR1 KGHSH, CDR2 LQKENI. Deletions cut 0 bases from V and 7 bases from J, with 10 bases between. Here the CDR3 DNA reads TGTGCCAGCTCACCACCCGGCAGGGTAAATGAGCAGTTCTTC. Amino acid sequence: CASSPPGRVNEQFF. The full variable domain, in which reference TRBV18 and TRBJ2-1 provide the parts outside the CDR3, is NAGVMQNPRHLVRRRGQEARLRCSPMKGHSHVYWYRQLPEEGLKFMVYLQKENIIDESGMPKERFSAEFPKEGPSILRIQQVVRGDSAAYFCASSPPGRVNEQFFGPGTRLTVL.

The rearrangement links TRBV10-1 to TRBJ1-1, with D possibly matching TRBD1 (6 bases). The CDR3 has 13 residues. CDR1 WNHNN and CDR2 SYGVQD come from the germline V gene (reference sequence). V lost 2 bases and J lost 4, with 8 bases in between. The CDR3 is CASSEQGSTEAFF. The CDR3 DNA is TGCGCCAGCAGTGAGCAGGGGAGCACTGAAGCTTTCTTT.

The V gene is TRBV5-4, the J gene TRBJ1-1; D remains ambiguous. Trimming left V 0 bases short and J 11 bases short, with 20 bases between. In germline, CDR1 is SGHNT, CDR2 YYREEE (reference sequence). This CDR3 has 15 amino acids. Written as DNA, the CDR3 is TGTGCCAGCAGCTTGGTAGGAGCGGGCCGCAAAGGGGCTTTCTTT. Translated, it gives CASSLVGAGRKGAFF. The whole variable domain, remainder taken from reference TRBV5-4 and TRBJ1-1, is ETGVTQSPTHLIKTRGQQVTLRCSSQSGHNTVSWYQQALGQGPQFIFQYYREEENGRGNFPPRFSGLQFPNYSSELNVNALELDDSALYLCASSLVGAGRKGAFFGQGTRLTVV.

The chain employs TRBV7-3 and TRBJ2-1; weak D call: TRBD1 (5 bases). Trimming removed 1 base at V and 6 bases at J, with 13 bases between. CDR3 length: 15 amino acids. Germline CDR1 reads SGHTA; CDR2 reads FQGTGA. CDR3 amino acids: CASSLRGGRANEQFF. The CDR3 DNA reads TGTGCCAGCAGCTTAAGGGGCGGTAGGGCCAATGAGCAGTTCTTC. Combining the CDR3 with reference TRBV7-3 and TRBJ2-1 gives the whole variable domain GAGVSQTPSNKVTEKGKYVELRCDPISGHTALYWYRQSLGQGPEFLIYFQGTGAADDSGLPNDRFFAVRPEGSVSTLKIQRTERGDSAVYLCASSLRGGRANEQFFGPGTRLTVL.

V is TRBV4-1 and J is TRBJ2-5; D may be TRBD1 (6 bases). Matching the DNA end better, TRBJ2-7 makes the J call doubtful. Germline assignment: CDR1 MGHRA and CDR2 YSYEKL. This CDR3 region has 15 residues. CDR3 sequence reads: CASSLGAGFAYEQYF. CDR3 coding DNA: TGCGCCAGCAGCCTGGGGGCCGGGTTTGCCTACGAGCAGTACTTC.

This chain links TRBV19 with TRBJ1-2, with D maybe TRBD1 (6 bases). Germline V gene data show CDR1 as LNHDA and CDR2 as SQIVND (reference sequence). Trimming cost V 4 bases and J 4 bases, with 13 bases left between them. The CDR3 spans 14 residues. CDR3 amino acids: CASSTPGQTYGYTF. The CDR3 DNA is TGTGCCAGTAGTACTCCTGGACAGACCTATGGCTACACCTTC.

This rearrangement joins TRBV6-6 to TRBJ2-7; perhaps TRBD1 as D (6 bases). The CDR3 loop spans 12 amino acids. Trimming pared 6 bases from V and 4 bases from J, leaving 10 bases between. Germline values: CDR1 MNHNY, CDR2 SVGAGI (reference sequence). In DNA, the CDR3 is TGTGCCAGCAGGGGGGCGAGTTACGAGCAGTACTTC. Translation gives CASRGASYEQYF.

The chain employs TRBV5-4 and TRBJ2-3; D gene unclear. V was clipped by 2 bases and J by 0 bases, with 7 bases between them. The CDR3 totals 14 residues. The germline gives CDR1 SGHNT, CDR2 YYREEE (reference sequence). The CDR3 spells CASSLARSTDTQYF. The CDR3 nucleotides are TGTGCCAGCAGCTTAGCGCGGAGCACAGATACGCAGTATTTT.

This clone was seen a handful of times. The rearrangement links TRBV7-9 to TRBJ2-2; no firm D call. V lost 5 bases and J 4 bases, leaving 8 bases between the germline ends. Germline loops: CDR1 SEHNR, CDR2 FQNEAQ (reference sequence). This CDR3 region has 13 residues. The CDR3 spells CASSELPTGELFF. The DNA for the CDR3 is TGTGCCAGCAGCGAACTTCCCACCGGGGAGCTGTTTTTT.

This clone has just a few counts. V and J are TRBV5-6 and TRBJ1-6; D may be TRBD1 (6 bases). CDR3 length: 15 amino acids. Trimming removed 3 bases at V and 8 bases at J, with 15 bases between. CDR1 is SGHDT, CDR2 YYEEEE, per germline. CDR3: CASSSDSLRDSPLHF. The DNA of the CDR3 is TGTGCCAGCAGCTCGGACAGCCTCCGAGATTCACCCCTCCACTTT.

This clone was recorded once. The chain couples TRBV2 to TRBJ1-1; TRBD1 matches at 9 bases. With 2 bases clipped from V and 5 bases from J, the junction kept 3 bases outside the gene matches. In germline, CDR1 is SNHLY, CDR2 FYNNEI. CDR3 length equals 14 residues. CDR3 loop: CASSEKGQGTEAFF. The CDR3 DNA reads TGTGCCAGCAGTGAAAAGGGACAGGGTACTGAAGCTTTCTTT.

The V gene is TRBV2, the J gene TRBJ2-1; 15 bases align to TRBD2. The CDR3 runs to 15 residues. Trimming at V came to 7 bases and at J to 9 bases, leaving 7 bases not matched to a gene. CDR1 is SNHLY and CDR2 is FYNNEI in the germline V gene. DNA of the CDR3: TGTGCCAGCACCTTGGGACTAGCGGGGGGTAGTGAGCAGTTCTTC. Residues: CASTLGLAGGSEQFF.

The gene calls are TRBV27 and TRBJ2-5; 9 positions agree with TRBD1. This CDR3 contains 15 residues. Germline lookup yields CDR1 MNHEY and CDR2 SMNVEV (reference sequence). V was clipped by 6 bases and J by 4 bases; unmatched bases: 9. Written as DNA, the CDR3 is TGTGCCAGCAGACCACAGGGGGCGCCGGGAGAGACCCAGTACTTC. Translating it yields CASRPQGAPGETQYF.

J is TRBJ2-1 and V is TRBV9; the D is unclear. Between the trimmed V and J ends, which lost 0 bases and 9 bases, there was a span of 4 bases. The germline V gene encodes CDR1 SGDLS and CDR2 YYNGEE. There are 11 residues in the CDR3. This CDR3 reads CASSVGSEQFF. CDR3 bases: TGTGCCAGCAGCGTAGGGAGTGAGCAGTTCTTC.